The rows below give T cell receptor beta chains drawn from one sample of a study of T cells in Graves' hyperthyroidism and ophthalmopathy. A single record per CDR3 protein comes from TCRdb applying MiXCR to the multiplex PCR reads. The sample yields more than 550,000 distinct CDR3 sequences, over 15% seen once. The sequenced material came from blood. The receptors here all came from a woman aged 50 to 60 with Graves' hyperthyroidism that later progressed to Graves' ophthalmopathy. The CDR3 runs from the conserved cysteine through the conserved F or W. The D gene is left open where the match is weak. Clone size, where shown, is once, few, many, or a class for clones that have expanded.

>TRBV6-1|many|TRBD2|TRBJ2-1
CASSDVSGGTYNEQFF
TGTGCCAGCAGTGATGTTAGCGGGGGGACCTACAATGAGCAGTTCTTC
>TRBV3-1|many|NA|TRBJ1-1
CASSQDRTLYTEAFF
TGTGCCAGCAGCCAAGATCGGACACTATACACTGAAGCTTTCTTT
>TRBV18|NA|TRBD2|TRBJ2-6
CASSPTGGSGTNVLTF
TGTGCCAGCTCGCCAACGGGAGGGTCTGGGACCAACGTCCTGACTTTC
>TRBV7-2|few|NA|TRBJ1-2
CASSQGPGEASYGYTF
TGTGCCAGCAGCCAGGGACCAGGGGAGGCGAGCTATGGCTACACCTTC
>TRBV3-1|NA|NA|TRBJ1-1
CASSQDWLAVGTEAFF
TGTGCCAGCAGCCAAGACTGGTTGGCTGTGGGCACTGAAGCTTTCTTT
>TRBV30|many|NA|TRBJ2-2
CAWSGVAGELFF
TGTGCCTGGAGTGGGGTCGCCGGGGAGCTGTTTTTT
>TRBV3-1|many|NA|TRBJ1-2
CASSRLGASYGYTF
TGTGCCAGCAGCCGCCTCGGAGCCTCCTATGGCTACACCTTC
>TRBV7-8|few|TRBD2|TRBJ2-3
CASSLPAGGGTDTQYF
TGTGCCAGCAGCTTACCCGCGGGGGGTGGCACAGATACGCAGTATTTT
>TRBV20-1|few|NA|TRBJ2-2
CSARDLGMNTGELFF
TGCAGTGCTAGAGATCTAGGGATGAACACCGGGGAGCTGTTTTTT
>TRBV11-2|many|NA|TRBJ1-1
CASSFQRNTEAFF
TGTGCCAGCAGCTTCCAAAGGAACACTGAAGCTTTCTTT
>TRBV11-3|NA|NA|TRBJ2-2
CASSNGPTGELFF
TGTGCCAGCAGCAACGGTCCGACCGGGGAGCTGTTTTTT
>TRBV19|NA|NA|TRBJ2-7
CASSIDRLSSYEQYF
TGTGCCAGTAGTATCGACAGATTAAGCTCCTACGAGCAGTACTTC
>TRBV4-1|NA|NA|TRBJ1-6
CASSQGDIYNSPLHF
TGCGCCAGCAGCCAAGGGGACATTTATAATTCACCCCTCCACTTT